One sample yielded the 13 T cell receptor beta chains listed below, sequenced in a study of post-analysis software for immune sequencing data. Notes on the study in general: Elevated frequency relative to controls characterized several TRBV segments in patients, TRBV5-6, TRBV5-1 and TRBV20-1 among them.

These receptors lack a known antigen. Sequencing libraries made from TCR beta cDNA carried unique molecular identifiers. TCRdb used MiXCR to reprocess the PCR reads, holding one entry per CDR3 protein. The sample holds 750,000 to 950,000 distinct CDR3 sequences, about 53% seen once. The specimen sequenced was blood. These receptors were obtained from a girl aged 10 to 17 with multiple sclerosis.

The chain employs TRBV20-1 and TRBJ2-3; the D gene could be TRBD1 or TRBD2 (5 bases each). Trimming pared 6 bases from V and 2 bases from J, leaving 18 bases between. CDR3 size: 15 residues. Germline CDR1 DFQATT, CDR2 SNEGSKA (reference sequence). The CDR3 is CSAGLGEWITDTQYF. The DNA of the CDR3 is TGCAGTGCGGGTTTGGGGGAGTGGATCACAGATACGCAGTATTTT.

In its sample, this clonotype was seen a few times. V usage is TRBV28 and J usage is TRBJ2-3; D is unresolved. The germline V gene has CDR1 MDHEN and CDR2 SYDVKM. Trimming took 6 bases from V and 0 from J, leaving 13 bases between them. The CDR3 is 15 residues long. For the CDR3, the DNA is TGTGCCAGCAGCCTTCCGGCTTCAAGCACAGATACGCAGTATTTT. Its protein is CASSLPASSTDTQYF.

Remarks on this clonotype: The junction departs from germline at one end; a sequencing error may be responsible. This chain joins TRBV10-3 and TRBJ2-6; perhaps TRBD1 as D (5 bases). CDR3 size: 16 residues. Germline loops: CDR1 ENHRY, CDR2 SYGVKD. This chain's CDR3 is CAISEYPAAGANVLAF. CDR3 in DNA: TGTGCCATCAGTGAGTATCCGGCTGCTGGGGCCAACGTCCTGGCTTTC.

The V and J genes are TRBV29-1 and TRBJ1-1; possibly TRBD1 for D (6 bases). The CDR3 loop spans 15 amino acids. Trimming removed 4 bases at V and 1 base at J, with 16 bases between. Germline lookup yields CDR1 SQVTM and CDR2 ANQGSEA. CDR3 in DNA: TGCAGCGTTGGGTCTCCAGGACAGCCGAACACTGAAGCTTTCTTT. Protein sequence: CSVGSPGQPNTEAFF.

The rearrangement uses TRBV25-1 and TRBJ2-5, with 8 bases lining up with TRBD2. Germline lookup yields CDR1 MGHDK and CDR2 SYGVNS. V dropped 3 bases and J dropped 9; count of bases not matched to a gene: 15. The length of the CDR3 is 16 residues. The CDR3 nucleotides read TGTGCCAGCAGTGATGTCTTAGCGGGACCGTCAGGGGCCCAGTACTTC. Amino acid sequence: CASSDVLAGPSGAQYF.

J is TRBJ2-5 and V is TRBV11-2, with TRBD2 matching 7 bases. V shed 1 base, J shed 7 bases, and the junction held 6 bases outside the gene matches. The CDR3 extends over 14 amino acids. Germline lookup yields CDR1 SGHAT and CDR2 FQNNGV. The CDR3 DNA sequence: TGTGCCAGCAGCTTAGGGGGGGGTGCGGGGACCCAGTACTTC. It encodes CASSLGGGAGTQYF.

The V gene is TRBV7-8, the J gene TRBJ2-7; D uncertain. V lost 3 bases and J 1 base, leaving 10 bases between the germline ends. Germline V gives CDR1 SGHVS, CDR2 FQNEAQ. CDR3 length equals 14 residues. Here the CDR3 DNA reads TGTGCCAGCAGCTTTCTAGACTGGTCCTACGAGCAGTACTTC. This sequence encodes CASSFLDWSYEQYF.

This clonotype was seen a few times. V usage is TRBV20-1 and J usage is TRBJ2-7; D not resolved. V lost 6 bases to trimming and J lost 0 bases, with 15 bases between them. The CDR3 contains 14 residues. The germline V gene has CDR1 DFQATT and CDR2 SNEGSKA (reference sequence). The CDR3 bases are TGCAGTGCCCGAGATACGGCCTCCTCCTACGAGCAGTACTTC. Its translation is CSARDTASSYEQYF.

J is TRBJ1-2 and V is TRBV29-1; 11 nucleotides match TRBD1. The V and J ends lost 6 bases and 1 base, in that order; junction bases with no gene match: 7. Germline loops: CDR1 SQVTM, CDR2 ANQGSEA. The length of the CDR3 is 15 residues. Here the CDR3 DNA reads TGCAGCGTCGCCCAGGGACAGGGGGTTAACTATGGCTACACCTTC. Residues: CSVAQGQGVNYGYTF. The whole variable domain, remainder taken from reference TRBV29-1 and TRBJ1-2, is SAVISQKPSRDICQRGTSLTIQCQVDSQVTMMFWYRQQPGQSLTLIATANQGSEATYESGFVIDKFPISRPNLTFSTLTVSNMSPEDSSIYLCSVAQGQGVNYGYTFGSGTRLTVV.

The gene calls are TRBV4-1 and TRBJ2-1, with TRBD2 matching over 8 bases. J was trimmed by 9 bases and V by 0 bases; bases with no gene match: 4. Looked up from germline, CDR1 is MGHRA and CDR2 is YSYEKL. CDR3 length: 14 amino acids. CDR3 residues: CASSQDSGGLEQFF. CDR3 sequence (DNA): TGCGCCAGCAGCCAAGATTCGGGGGGGCTTGAGCAGTTCTTC.

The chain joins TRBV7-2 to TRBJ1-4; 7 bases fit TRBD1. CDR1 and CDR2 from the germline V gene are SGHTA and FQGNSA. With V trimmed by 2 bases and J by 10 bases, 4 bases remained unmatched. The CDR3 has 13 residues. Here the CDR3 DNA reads TGTGCCAGCAGCTTAAGACAGGGAGGAAAACTGTTTTTT. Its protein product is CASSLRQGGKLFF. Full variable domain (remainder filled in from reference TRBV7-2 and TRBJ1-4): GAGVSQSPSNKVTEKGKDVELRCDPISGHTALYWYRQSLGQGLEFLIYFQGNSAPDKSGLPSDRFSAERTGGSVSTLTIQRTQQEDSAVYLCASSLRQGGKLFFGSGTQLSVL.

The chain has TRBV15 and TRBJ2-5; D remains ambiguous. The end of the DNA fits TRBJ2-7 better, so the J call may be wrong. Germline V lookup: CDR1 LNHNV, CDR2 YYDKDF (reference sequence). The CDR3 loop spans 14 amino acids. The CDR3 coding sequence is TGTGCCACCAGCCTCCGAGGATTTGGTTACGAGCAGTACTTC. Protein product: CATSLRGFGYEQYF.

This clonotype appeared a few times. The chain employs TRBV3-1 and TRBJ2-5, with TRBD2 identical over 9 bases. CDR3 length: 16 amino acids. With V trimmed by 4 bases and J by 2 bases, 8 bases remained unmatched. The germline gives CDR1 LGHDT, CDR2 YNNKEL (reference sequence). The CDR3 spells CASSRRWSGGQETQYF. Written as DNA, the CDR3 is TGTGCCAGCAGCCGCCGTTGGAGCGGGGGGCAAGAGACCCAGTACTTC.